The subject of this entry is one T cell receptor beta chain. Its antigen is not known. Method: immunoSEQ multiplex PCR; TCRdb's copy keeps in-frame clones and lacks some. The sample lists 350,000 to 450,000 clones; 83% were seen once. The treatment was: roughly 18 received Ad26.COV2.S at low or high dose, single or two shots; about 5 received placebo; per-sample allocation not given. On day 63 after the first injection, vaccine and placebo recipients gave samples. The sample came from a Boston adult aged 18-55 years. The study used a vaccine consisting of an Ad26 vector that expressed Wuhan-strain SARS-CoV-2 spike. The CDR3 is 14 residues long. Looked up from germline, CDR1 is MNHEY and CDR2 is SVGAGI. Trimming took off 6 bases at V and 5 bases at J, with 16 bases between the two ends. These data are taken from a study of Ad26.COV2.S vaccination and SARS-CoV-2 variants. Regarding the study as a whole: Vaccine recipients surpassed placebo recipients in spike-specific TCR breadth.

The receptor's source is a person between 18 and 65 years old who received the Ad26.COV2.S COVID-19 vaccine or a placebo. J is TRBJ1-1 and V is TRBV6-5, with D tentatively TRBD1 (6 bases). The starting material was peripheral blood, obtained in a trial of Ad26.COV2.S vaccine versus placebo. CDR3 loop: CASSSHRVRTEAFF. Written as DNA, the CDR3 is TGTGCCAGCAGCAGCCACAGGGTTAGAACTGAAGCTTTCTTT.